Given below is one T cell receptor beta chain in context. The sample belongs to a study of blood T cell repertoires in COVID-19. This CDR3 spans 17 amino acids. The V gene end was trimmed by 0 bases and the J gene end by 0 bases; junction bases not matched to a gene: 6. Germline loops: CDR1 SGHDT, CDR2 YYEEEE. The assay was immunoSEQ multiplex PCR, and TCRdb's table has in-frame clones only and misses some. The repertoire holds more than 95,000 clones, roughly 74% seen once, with more than 5% in the top ten. The gene calls are TRBV5-6 and TRBJ2-3; 8 nucleotides match TRBD1. This clonotype was sampled from a man between 60 and 75 years old with acute or convalescent COVID-19. The sequenced material came from peripheral blood. The CDR3 sequence: CASSLGAGGWSTDTQYF. The DNA for the CDR3 is TGTGCCAGCAGCTTGGGGGCAGGGGGCTGGAGCACAGATACGCAGTATTTT. Combining the CDR3 with reference TRBV5-6 and TRBJ2-3 gives the whole variable domain DAGVTQSPTHLIKTRGQQVTLRCSPKSGHDTVSWYQQALGQGPQFIFQYYEEEERQRGNFPDRFSGHQFPNYSSELNVNALLLGDSALYLCASSLGAGGWSTDTQYFGPGTRLTVL.